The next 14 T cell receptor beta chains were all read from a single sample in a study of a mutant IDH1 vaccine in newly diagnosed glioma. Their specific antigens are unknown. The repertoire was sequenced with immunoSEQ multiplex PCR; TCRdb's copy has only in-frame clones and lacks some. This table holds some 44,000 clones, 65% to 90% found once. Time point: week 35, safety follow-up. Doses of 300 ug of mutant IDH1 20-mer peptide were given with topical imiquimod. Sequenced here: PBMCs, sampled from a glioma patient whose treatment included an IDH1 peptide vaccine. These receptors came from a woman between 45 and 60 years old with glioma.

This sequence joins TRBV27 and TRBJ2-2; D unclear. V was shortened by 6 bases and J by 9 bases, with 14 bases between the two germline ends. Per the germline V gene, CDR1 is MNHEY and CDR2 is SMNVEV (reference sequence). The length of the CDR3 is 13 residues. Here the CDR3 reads CASSLGGFRELFF. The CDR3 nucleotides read TGTGCCAGCAGCCTGGGTGGATTCCGGGAGCTGTTTTTT.

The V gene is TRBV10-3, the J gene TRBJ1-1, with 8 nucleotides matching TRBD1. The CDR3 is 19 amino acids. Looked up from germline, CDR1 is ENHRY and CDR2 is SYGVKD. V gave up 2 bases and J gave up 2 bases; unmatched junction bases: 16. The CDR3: CAISEDPSITTGDNTEAFF. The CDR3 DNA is TGTGCCATCAGTGAGGATCCCTCTATTACGACAGGGGATAACACTGAAGCTTTCTTT.

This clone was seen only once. The CDR3 protein is CASSLTRLDNEQFF. CDR3 nucleotides: TGTGCCAGCAGCTTAACGAGGCTGGACAATGAGCAGTTCTTC. The chain carries TRBV7-3 and TRBJ2-1; D uncertain. Per the germline V gene, CDR1 is SGHTA and CDR2 is FQGTGA. The CDR3 consists of 14 residues. V lost 0 bases to trimming and J lost 5 bases, with 8 bases between them. Filled out from reference TRBV7-3 and TRBJ2-1, the complete variable domain reads GAGVSQTPSNKVTEKGKYVELRCDPISGHTALYWYRQSLGQGPEFLIYFQGTGAADDSGLPNDRFFAVRPEGSVSTLKIQRTERGDSAVYLCASSLTRLDNEQFFGPGTRLTVL.

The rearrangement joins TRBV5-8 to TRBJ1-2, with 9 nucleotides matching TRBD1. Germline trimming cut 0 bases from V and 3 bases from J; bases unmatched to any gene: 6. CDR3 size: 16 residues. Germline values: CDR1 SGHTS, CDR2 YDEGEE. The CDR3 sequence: CASSLALQGADYGYTF. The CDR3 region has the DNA TGTGCCAGCAGCTTGGCCCTACAGGGGGCGGACTATGGCTACACCTTC. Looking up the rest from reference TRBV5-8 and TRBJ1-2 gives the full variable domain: EAGVTQSPTHLIKTRGQQATLRCSPISGHTSVYWYQQALGLGLQFLLWYDEGEERNRGNFPPRFSGRQFPNYSSELNVNALELEDSALYLCASSLALQGADYGYTFGSGTRLTVV.

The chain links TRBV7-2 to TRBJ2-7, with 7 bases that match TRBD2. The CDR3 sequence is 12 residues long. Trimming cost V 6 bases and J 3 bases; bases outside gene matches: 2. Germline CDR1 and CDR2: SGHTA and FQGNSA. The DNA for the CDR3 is TGTGCCAGCAGGGCTAGCGGCTACGAGCAGTACTTC. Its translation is CASRASGYEQYF.

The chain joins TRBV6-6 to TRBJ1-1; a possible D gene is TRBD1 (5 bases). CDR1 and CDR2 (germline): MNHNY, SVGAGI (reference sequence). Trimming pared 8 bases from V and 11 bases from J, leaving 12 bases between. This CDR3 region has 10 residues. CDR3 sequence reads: CASWESGAFF. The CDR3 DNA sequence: TGTGCCAGCTGGGAATCAGGGGCTTTCTTT.

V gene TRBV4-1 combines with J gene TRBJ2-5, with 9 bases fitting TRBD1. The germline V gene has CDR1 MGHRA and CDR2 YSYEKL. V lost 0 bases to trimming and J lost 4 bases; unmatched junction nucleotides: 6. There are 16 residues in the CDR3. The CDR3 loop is CASSQERDRVGETQYF. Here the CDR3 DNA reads TGCGCCAGCAGCCAAGAACGGGACAGGGTGGGAGAGACCCAGTACTTC.

CDR3 nucleotides: TGTGCCAGTAGTATAGGGACAGGGGGCCGCATTGAGCAGTTCTTC. It is translated as CASSIGTGGRIEQFF. The chain is built from TRBV19 and TRBJ2-1; 11 bases align to TRBD1. The CDR3 covers 15 residues. Germline values: CDR1 LNHDA, CDR2 SQIVND (reference sequence). The ends lost 1 base at V and 9 bases at J; junction bases unmatched: 5.

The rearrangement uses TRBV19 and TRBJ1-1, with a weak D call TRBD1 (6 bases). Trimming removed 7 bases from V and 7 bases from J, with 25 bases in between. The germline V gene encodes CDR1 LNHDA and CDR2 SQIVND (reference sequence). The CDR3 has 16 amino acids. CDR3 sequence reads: CASTPGAGAPFGEAFF. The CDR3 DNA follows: TGTGCCAGTACCCCAGGGGCAGGGGCCCCGTTTGGTGAAGCTTTCTTT.

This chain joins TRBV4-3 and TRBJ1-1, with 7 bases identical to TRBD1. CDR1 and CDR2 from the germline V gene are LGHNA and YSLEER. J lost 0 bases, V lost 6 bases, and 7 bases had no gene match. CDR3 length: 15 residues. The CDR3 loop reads CASSTTRGMNTEAFF. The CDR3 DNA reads TGCGCCAGCAGTACTACCAGGGGGATGAACACTGAAGCTTTCTTT.

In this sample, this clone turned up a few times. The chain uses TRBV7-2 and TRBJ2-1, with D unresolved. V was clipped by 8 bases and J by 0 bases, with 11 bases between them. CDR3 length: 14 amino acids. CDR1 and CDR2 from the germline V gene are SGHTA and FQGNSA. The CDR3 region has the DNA TGTGCCAGCTGTCAGGCCAGCTCCTACAATGAGCAGTTCTTC. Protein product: CASCQASSYNEQFF.

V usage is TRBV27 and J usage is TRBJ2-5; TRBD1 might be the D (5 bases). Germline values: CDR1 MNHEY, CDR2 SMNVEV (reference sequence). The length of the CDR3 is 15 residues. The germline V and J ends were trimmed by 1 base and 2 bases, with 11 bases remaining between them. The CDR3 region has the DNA TGTGCCAGCAGTTTATACGACAGTAATCAAGAGACCCAGTACTTC. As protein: CASSLYDSNQETQYF.

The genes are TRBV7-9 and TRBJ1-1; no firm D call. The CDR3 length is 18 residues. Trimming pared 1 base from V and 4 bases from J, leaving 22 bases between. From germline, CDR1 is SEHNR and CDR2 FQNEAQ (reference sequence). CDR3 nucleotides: TGTGCCAGCAGCTTAGGCCGAGGGTATTCGGGATCTATCACTGAAGCTTTCTTT. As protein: CASSLGRGYSGSITEAFF.

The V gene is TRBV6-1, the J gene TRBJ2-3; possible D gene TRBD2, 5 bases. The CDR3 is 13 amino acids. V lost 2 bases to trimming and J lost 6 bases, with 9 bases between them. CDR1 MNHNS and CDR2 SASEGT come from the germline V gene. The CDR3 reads CASSETWRDTQYF. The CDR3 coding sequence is TGTGCCAGCAGTGAAACGTGGAGGGATACGCAGTATTTT.